Here is one T cell receptor (beta chain) with its context. This entry comes from a study of blood T cell repertoires in COVID-19. Measured with immunoSEQ multiplex PCR; TCRdb has only the in-frame clones, and not every one. The sample has tens of thousands of clones, over 70% seen once; the top ten hold more than 4.5%. Per germline, CDR1 MNHEY and CDR2 SVGEGT. V was trimmed by 4 bases and J by 6 bases, leaving 7 bases between them. This CDR3 spans 12 amino acids. Sequencing was done on a sample of peripheral blood. The receptor was derived from a man over 45 with active COVID-19. J is TRBJ2-1 and V is TRBV6-2 or TRBV6-3; possible D gene TRBD2, 5 bases. This CDR3 is CASSFAGNEQFF. Here the CDR3 DNA reads TGTGCCAGCAGTTTTGCGGGCAATGAGCAGTTCTTC.